Shown below are 21 T cell receptor beta chains from a single sample sequenced in a study of blood T cell repertoires in COVID-19. TCRdb's table, derived via immunoSEQ multiplex PCR, lists solely in-frame clones and lacks some. The table has some 87,000 clones, roughly 80% seen once. Sequences were obtained from peripheral blood. The origin of the receptors is a man in his fifties or sixties who had recovered from COVID-19.

This chain uses TRBV19 with TRBJ2-7; the match to TRBD1 covers 8 bases. The V segment lost 5 bases and the J segment 5 bases; nucleotides outside the gene matches: 17. CDR1 and CDR2 (germline): LNHDA, SQIVND (reference sequence). CDR3 length equals 17 residues. The DNA for the CDR3 is TGTGCCAGTAGTTCCCCAGGACAGGGAGGTTTTTACGACGAGCAGTACTTC. Translation: CASSSPGQGGFYDEQYF.

This clone was detected only a few times. J is TRBJ2-2 and V is TRBV3-1 (or the pseudogene TRBV3-2); the D gene is possibly TRBD1 (5 bases). CDR1 and CDR2 from the germline V gene are LGHDT and YNNKEL (reference sequence). CDR3 length: 14 residues. The ends were cut back, 4 bases at V and 6 bases at J, with 12 bases in the middle. In nucleotides, the CDR3 is TGTGCCAGCAGCCCCAACAGGAATCCCGGGGAGCTGTTTTTT. Its protein product is CASSPNRNPGELFF.

V usage is TRBV19 and J usage is TRBJ2-7; tentative D call: TRBD1 (6 bases). Deletions cut 3 bases from V and 3 bases from J, with 12 bases between. In germline, CDR1 is LNHDA, CDR2 SQIVND (reference sequence). This CDR3 region has 14 residues. CDR3 region: CASSIRSRGYEQYF. The CDR3 DNA follows: TGTGCCAGTAGTATTCGCTCCAGGGGCTACGAGCAGTACTTC.

CDR3 amino acids: CASSKPGQKNEKLFF. CDR3 coding DNA: TGTGCCAGCAGTAAGCCGGGACAGAAGAATGAAAAACTGTTTTTT. The V call is TRBV27, the J call TRBJ1-4, with 7 bases that match TRBD1. The CDR3 extends over 15 amino acids. CDR1 and CDR2 (germline): MNHEY, SMNVEV (reference sequence). V shed 5 bases, J shed 5 bases, and the junction held 8 bases outside the gene matches.

As DNA, the CDR3 is TGTGCCACCGCGTTGATACAGGGGACGGGCACTGAAGCTTTCTTT. It specifies CATALIQGTGTEAFF. The chain recombines TRBV10-3 with TRBJ1-1; 7 nucleotides match TRBD1. The germline V gene has CDR1 ENHRY and CDR2 SYGVKD. The CDR3 has 15 amino acids. Losses at the gene ends were 10 bases for V and 4 bases for J; bases not matched to a gene: 15.

The V and J genes are TRBV5-1 and TRBJ2-7, with TRBD2 identical over 7 bases. The germline CDR1 and CDR2 sequences are SGHRS and YFSETQ. CDR3 length equals 14 residues. The ends lost 6 bases at V and 1 base at J; junction bases unmatched: 7. The CDR3 reads CASNVAGLSYEQYF. CDR3 nucleotide sequence: TGCGCCAGCAACGTAGCGGGCCTTTCCTACGAGCAGTACTTC.

A note on this clone: A read error may account for a junction end that differs from germline. The chain joins TRBV4-1 to TRBJ1-6; D unresolved. Germline CDR1 and CDR2: MGHRA and YSYEKL. This CDR3 contains 14 residues. Here the CDR3 reads CASSQDRGQPTLYF. The CDR3 nucleotides read TGCGCCAGCAGCCAAGATCGCGGGCAACCCACGTTATACTTT.

This clone was seen a few times. The chain is built from TRBV7-9 and TRBJ1-2, with D hard to call. Germline V lookup: CDR1 SEHNR, CDR2 FQNEAQ (reference sequence). The CDR3 is made up of 15 amino acids. The V gene lost 3 bases and the J gene lost 2 bases, with 13 bases spanning the gap. CDR3 amino acids: CASSLEQLNNYGYTF. The CDR3 coding sequence is TGTGCCAGCAGCTTGGAACAGCTAAACAACTATGGCTACACCTTC.

The chain links TRBV30 to TRBJ1-5; D is unresolved. The germline V gene encodes CDR1 GTSNPN and CDR2 SVGIG (reference sequence). CDR3 size: 12 residues. Trimming took 3 bases from V and 6 from J, leaving 9 bases between them. The CDR3 nucleotides read TGTGCCTGGAGCCAGGAAGGTCAGCCCCAGCATTTT. Protein product: CAWSQEGQPQHF.

The V call is TRBV7-3, the J call TRBJ1-6; tentative D call: TRBD1 (5 bases). Trimming took 2 bases from V and 9 from J, leaving 11 bases between them. Germline assignment: CDR1 SGHTA and CDR2 FQGTGA. The CDR3 consists of 14 residues. The CDR3 protein is CASSLDSQGSPLHF. CDR3 DNA sequence: TGTGCCAGCAGCTTAGACAGCCAAGGTTCACCCCTCCACTTT. The full variable domain, with the rest looked up from reference TRBV7-3 and TRBJ1-6, is GAGVSQTPSNKVTEKGKYVELRCDPISGHTALYWYRQSLGQGPEFLIYFQGTGAADDSGLPNDRFFAVRPEGSVSTLKIQRTERGDSAVYLCASSLDSQGSPLHFGNGTRLTVT.

This clone was recorded at least ten times. This chain connects TRBV6-4 to TRBJ1-4, with a possible D match to TRBD1 (5 bases). Germline assignment: CDR1 MRHNA and CDR2 SNTAGT. The CDR3 runs 14 residues. V shed 3 bases and J shed 0 bases, with 5 bases lying between them. CDR3 sequence: CASSETATNEKLFF. The CDR3 DNA sequence: TGTGCCAGCAGTGAGACAGCAACTAATGAAAAACTGTTTTTT.

V is TRBV7-2 and J is TRBJ2-5; D call uncertain. The CDR3 has 12 residues. V lost 1 base to trimming and J lost 5 bases, with 5 bases between them. The V gene's germline CDR1 is SGHTA and CDR2 FQGNSA. CDR3 loop: CASSLVRETQYF. The CDR3 DNA reads TGTGCCAGCAGCTTAGTGCGTGAGACCCAGTACTTC. Together with reference TRBV7-2 and TRBJ2-5, the CDR3 gives the full variable domain: GAGVSQSPSNKVTEKGKDVELRCDPISGHTALYWYRQSLGQGLEFLIYFQGNSAPDKSGLPSDRFSAERTGGSVSTLTIQRTQQEDSAVYLCASSLVRETQYFGPGTRLLVL.

This clone was recorded once. The chain carries TRBV3-1 (or the pseudogene TRBV3-2) and TRBJ1-5; D is uncertain. This CDR3 is 15 amino acids long. The germline V gene has CDR1 LGHDT and CDR2 YNNKEL (reference sequence). V lost 3 bases and J 7 bases, leaving 16 bases between the germline ends. The CDR3 reads CASSQRAGYGQPQHF. In DNA form, the CDR3 reads TGTGCCAGCAGCCAGAGGGCGGGGTACGGACAGCCCCAGCATTTT.

J is TRBJ2-7 and V is TRBV5-3; maybe TRBD2 (6 bases). TRBV5-3 is an open reading frame, and its role is uncertain. Trimming removed 4 bases at V and 0 bases at J, with 17 bases between. This CDR3 spans 16 amino acids. In DNA, the CDR3 is TGTGCCAGAAGCCCACCCCCGACGGGAGCCTCCTACGAGCAGTACTTC. It specifies CARSPPPTGASYEQYF.

J is TRBJ1-2 and V is TRBV28; D ambiguous. The CDR3 contains 16 residues. Trimming removed 5 bases from V and 4 bases from J, with 20 bases in between. Germline V gene lookup returns CDR1 MDHEN and CDR2 SYDVKM. CDR3 bases: TGTGCCAGCAGTCAGATACCCGGGGTTAGTCGCTATGGCTACACCTTC. This sequence encodes CASSQIPGVSRYGYTF.

In nucleotides, the CDR3 is TGTGCCAGCAGCCAAGTATTTACAGGCGCCGGTTCCTACGAGCAGTACTTC. Residues: CASSQVFTGAGSYEQYF. J is TRBJ2-7 and V is TRBV3-1 (or the pseudogene TRBV3-2); a weak D match, TRBD1 (5 bases). Germline lookup yields CDR1 LGHDT and CDR2 YNNKEL (reference sequence). Trimming removed 1 base at V and 1 base at J, with 17 bases between. There are 17 residues in the CDR3.

The V gene is TRBV18, the J gene TRBJ1-1; TRBD1 matches 11 bases. Per germline, CDR1 KGHSH and CDR2 LQKENI. CDR3 length: 16 amino acids. The junction had 7 bases not matched to a gene; V was cut back by 3 bases and J by 4 bases. The DNA for the CDR3 is TGTGCCAGCTCACCCTACGGGACAGGGGGTGGCACTGAAGCTTTCTTT. Translation: CASSPYGTGGGTEAFF.

The chain has TRBV5-6 and TRBJ2-7, with a possible D match to TRBD2 (7 bases). The CDR3 spans 16 residues. V was pared by 4 bases and J by 2 bases, with 19 bases between. The germline V gene has CDR1 SGHDT and CDR2 YYEEEE. In DNA form, the CDR3 reads TGTGCCAGCAGCGCCCCGGAGGGGGGGGCCGCCTACGAGCAGTACTTC. It specifies CASSAPEGGAAYEQYF.

This clone has only one observation. This chain uses TRBV10-3 with TRBJ2-2, with D perhaps matching TRBD1 (6 bases). The CDR3 consists of 15 residues. With 4 bases removed from V and 0 bases from J, the gap between germline ends came to 9 bases. CDR1 and CDR2 (germline): ENHRY, SYGVKD. The CDR3 sequence: CAISGKGANTGELFF. As DNA, the CDR3 is TGTGCCATCAGTGGGAAGGGGGCGAACACCGGGGAGCTGTTTTTT.

The rearrangement uses TRBV28 and TRBJ1-2; D ambiguous. The CDR3 covers 12 residues. Germline-derived CDR1 and CDR2 are MDHEN and SYDVKM. V was trimmed by 2 bases and J by 7 bases, leaving 8 bases between them. CDR3 nucleotides: TGTGCCAGCAGTTTAAGGCAGGTTGGCTACACCTTC. Translation: CASSLRQVGYTF.

This clone was seen a few times. The chain combines TRBV5-1 with TRBJ2-7; D gene uncertain. The CDR3 is 12 amino acids. The germline V gene has CDR1 SGHRS and CDR2 YFSETQ. With 4 bases removed from V and 3 bases from J, the gap between germline ends came to 8 bases. The CDR3 spells CASSLPSYEQYF. The CDR3 DNA reads as TGCGCCAGCAGCCTCCCCAGCTACGAGCAGTACTTC.